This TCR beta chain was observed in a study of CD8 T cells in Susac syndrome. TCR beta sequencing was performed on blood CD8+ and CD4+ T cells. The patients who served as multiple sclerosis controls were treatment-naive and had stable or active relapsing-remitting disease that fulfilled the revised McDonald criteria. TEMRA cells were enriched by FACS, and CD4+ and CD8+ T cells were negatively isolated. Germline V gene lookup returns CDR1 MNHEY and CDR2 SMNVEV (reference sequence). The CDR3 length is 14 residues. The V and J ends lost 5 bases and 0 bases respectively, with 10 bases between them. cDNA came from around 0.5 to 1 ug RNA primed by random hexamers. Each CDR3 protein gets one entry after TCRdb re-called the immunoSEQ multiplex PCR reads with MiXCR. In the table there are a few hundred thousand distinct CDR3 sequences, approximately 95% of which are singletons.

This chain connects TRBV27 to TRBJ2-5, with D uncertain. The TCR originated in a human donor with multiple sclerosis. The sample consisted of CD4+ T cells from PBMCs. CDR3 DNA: TGTGCCAGCAGTCCCACGGTGAACCAAGAGACCCAGTACTTC. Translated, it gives CASSPTVNQETQYF.